This T cell receptor beta chain originates from a study of T cell responses to AZD1222 COVID-19 vaccine. The CDR3 runs 15 residues. V gave up 6 bases and J gave up 0 bases; unmatched junction bases: 5. Germline V CDR1 and CDR2: MNHEY, SVGAGI. Only in-frame clones appear in the TCRdb table, and some are missing; sequencing was by immunoSEQ multiplex PCR. This table holds roughly 18,000 clones, 80% to 85% found once. The V call is TRBV6-5, the J call TRBJ1-5; 7 bases are a match to TRBD1. This clonotype originated in an adult who received the AZD1222 COVID-19 vaccine. Sequencing used peripheral blood, obtained 28 days after the second AZD1222 dose. CDR3 nucleotides: TGTGCCAGCAGGGGACAGAGGAGTAGCAATCAGCCCCAGCATTTT. Protein sequence: CASRGQRSSNQPQHF.